This T cell receptor beta chain was captured by sequencing in a study of tumor-infiltrating lymphocytes in primary liver carcinoma. Study-wide background: The study obtained roughly 3.65 to 7.5 million productive TCRbeta reads per sample, similar across tissue types. Study-wide results and caveats: Tumors reached a significantly greater top-250-clone fraction than blood did (p = 0.039).

The CDR3 loop spans 15 amino acids. Looked up from germline, CDR1 is LGHNA and CDR2 is YSLEER. Germline DNA was also extracted, with blood RNA taken from unsorted whole blood. At sampling, these chronic HBV carriers had received no treatment. Remarks on this clonotype: Its target is not known. With a much larger clone just one base away, this may be a read error.

A constant-region primer served to make TCR beta cDNA from about 530 ng total RNA. Nested multiplex PCR, run for three rounds with slightly modified ARM-PCR, yielded TCR beta libraries. The first two PCR rounds used TRBV1-TRBV30 primers with a Cbeta primer, 9 to 10 cycles each. TCRdb called the multiplex PCR reads again in MiXCR, with one record for every CDR3 protein. The sample has 300,000 to 400,000 distinct CDR3 sequences, less than 75% seen once. The clonotype was recovered from a man aged 40-50 years with primary liver carcinoma and hepatitis B virus infection. Sequencing was performed on peripheral blood. The chain has TRBV4-3 and TRBJ2-2; 8 positions match TRBD2. The CDR3 spells CASSQDRGGGGGLFF. In DNA, the CDR3 is TGCGCCAGCAGCCAAGATCGGGGGGGAGGAGGGGGGCTGTTTTTT.